The T cell receptor (beta chain) under discussion was sequenced for a study of cytomegalovirus exposure and HLA in healthy donors. Overall study context: In terms of ancestry, the Caucasian-associated cluster contained about four fifths of the approximately 400 genotyped donors.

The CDR3 consists of 16 residues. CDR1 and CDR2 (germline): SGHRS, YFSETQ. Unmatched junction bases numbered 2, after V lost 0 bases and J lost 2 bases. 13 Jbeta primers and 60 Vbeta primers were used for the PCR. Generated by immunoSEQ multiplex PCR, the TCRdb table keeps only in-frame clones and is missing some. The repertoire holds 150,000 to 200,000 clones, with more than 75% as singletons. The J gene is TRBJ1-3, the V gene TRBV5-1; the match to TRBD1 covers 10 bases. This receptor was obtained from a girl less than two years old in good health and CMV-seronegative. The sample consisted of PBMCs. In DNA form, the CDR3 reads TGCGCCAGCAGCTTGGAGGGGACAGGGGCTGGAAACACCATATATTTT. This translates into CASSLEGTGAGNTIYF.